Sequencing of this TCR beta chain was carried out in a study of blood T cell repertoires in COVID-19. CDR3 length: 13 residues. The V gene lost 8 bases and the J gene lost 4 bases, with 12 bases spanning the gap. Germline values: CDR1 LNHNV, CDR2 YYDKDF (reference sequence). Libraries were prepared by immunoSEQ multiplex PCR; TCRdb keeps only in-frame clonotypes and omits some of them. The table has a few hundred thousand clones, about 91% seen once. Clinical histories supplied by participants themselves formed the basis of cohort assignment. The sequence was obtained from a woman in her forties with acute COVID-19. The J gene is TRBJ2-1, the V gene TRBV15, with TRBD1 as a possible D gene (6 bases). Sequenced: PBMCs or T cells enriched from blood (not recorded which). CDR3 protein: CATGQSRYNEQFF. The CDR3 region has the DNA TGTGCCACCGGACAGAGCCGTTACAATGAGCAGTTCTTC.